Detailed here is one T cell receptor (beta chain). Its antigen target is currently unknown. Base qualities are missing; no much larger clone stands one base away. These data come from a study of blood T cell repertoires in COVID-19 (dated by TCRdb to the early 2020s). Looking at the study overall: Samples covering the acute and convalescent phases of COVID-19 were provided by collaborators in the United States, Italy and Spain. The prospective study material was composed of cDNA or gDNA derived from T cells, B-cell-depleted T cells, or PBMCs. The dataset comprised deeply sampled blood TCRbeta repertoires from subjects exposed to, actively infected with, or recovered from COVID-19. The samples were drawn from two sources: the first 160 participants of the ongoing ImmuneRACE study, and 950 to 1,500 subjects contributed by 6 global collaborators. The repertoires were made available in a free public database intended to serve as a resource for research on the immune response to SARS-CoV-2. HLA class I and class II types, where available, came from metadata supplied by the sample provider rather than from assay-based typing. Sample metadata almost always included a de-identified subject ID, COVID-19 status, age in years and sex.

V is cut by 6 bases and J by 2 bases, and the space between the germline ends is 12 bases. From the cysteine up to the phenylalanine, the CDR3 has a length of 14 residues. Of the read, only the CDR3 DNA is kept; its 42 bases are in frame from base 1. CDR1 SNHLY and CDR2 FYNNEI are derived from the germline V gene. Whole blood was collected in K2EDTA tubes by collaborating institutions according to the institutions' own protocols. For TCRbeta analysis, collaborators shipped samples as frozen whole blood, isolated PBMCs, or DNA extracted from either of those sample types. The paper as a whole reports these results and caveats: The quantity of clinical and demographic metadata differed by source and by participant and was supplied without curation.

TCRbeta CDR3 regions were amplified from genomic DNA by means of the immunoSEQ Assay, a bias-controlled multiplex PCR. The paper's processing steps were these. Within the assay, amplification of reference gene primers was used to estimate how many nucleated cells each sample contained. Sequence reads were collapsed and filtered to measure the absolute abundance of every unique TCRbeta CDR3 rearrangement. Productive Simpson clonality was computed per sample as the square root of Simpson's diversity index over productive rearrangements. Here the immuneACCESS table is served through TCRdb, limited to in-frame sequences with V and J called. Missing clones are a known gap in these copies; in checked studies unresolved V genes cover under half, and the rest lacks a known reason. V, J and clone size reflect that table, while D and trimming were determined from the DNA. The sample table records 110,000 to 150,000 clones; 65% to 90% of these occur just once. The ten largest clones take up 2.5% to 3% of the sample.

Sequenced: peripheral blood. The rearrangement joined TRBV2 to TRBJ2-3, with the D gene not confidently named. This TCR derives from a man aged 45-60 years with acute or convalescent COVID-19. The base sequence is TGTGCCAGCAGGCCATTGGCGGCCACAGATACGCAGTATTTT. This is translated as CASRPLAATDTQYF.